Given below is one T cell receptor (beta chain) in context. The clone's antigen remains unknown. Base qualities are not recorded, but no much larger clone differs from it by a single base. These data are taken from a study of cytomegalovirus exposure and HLA in healthy donors (TCRdb year 2017). The study in broad terms: According to an earlier analysis of 550 to 700 of the donors, some 170 million T cells yielded roughly 110 million unique TCR beta sequences and about 280 Gb of sequence data. An early release that covered about 600 HLA-typed donors contained 300 to 350 gigabases of sequencing data and tens of millions of unique TCR sequences. The genetic ancestry cluster associated with self-reported Caucasian donors included around 76% of the roughly 400 genotyped donors. The study aimed to test whether cataloging public T cell receptors could reveal signatures of past pathogen exposure. The study used immunosequencing to profile the T cell repertoires of around 600 subjects and linked those repertoires to cytomegalovirus serostatus. Along with the roughly 610-subject first cohort, a separate validation cohort of over a hundred different subjects was used. High-throughput TCR immunosequencing, statistical association of individual TCRs with disease status, and machine learning were combined to predict cytomegalovirus infection status. A later analysis re-examined previously published TCR beta repertoires from more than 600 donors and added high-resolution HLA genotyping to investigate patterns of TCR occurrence. In the later analysis, no new phenotypic data were used to find candidate immune exposures; instead, reliance was placed on TCR beta sequences and their occurrence across donors. An earlier analysis of 587 of the donors used high-throughput TCR beta sequencing to judge whether each TCR beta V gene segment behaved as functional or pseudogenic. Donor age, sex, ethnicity and CMV serostatus were compiled alongside the repertoire data. A later genetic analysis used genome-wide SNP genotypes for about three fifths of the roughly 700 donors, treating that subset as a discovery cohort. All discovery cohort repertoires had been generated using a single sequencing platform. HLA typing covered class I and class II loci at four-digit resolution. The number of typed donors differed by locus: about 629-630 for A, B, C, DRB1 and DQB1; 500 to 550 for DQA1; 606 for DPA1; and approximately 450 for DPB1. A handful of DR-DQ haplotypes were handled as single units for association and clustering because linkage in the cohort was strong. On average, around 240,000 unique TCR beta nucleotide sequences were sequenced per donor among a few hundred genotyped donors of the cohort, with 15% to 20% of those sequences being non-productive.

The receptor library was made with the immunoSEQ multiplex PCR assay. For the multiplex PCR, a mixture combining 60 forward primers for TCR Vbeta segments and 13 reverse primers for TCR Jbeta segments was used. The CDR3 region of rearranged TCR beta genes was amplified from genomic DNA with a multiplex PCR assay. The Illumina HiSeq System was used to sequence the amplified TCR beta libraries as 87-base-pair reads. The study's own analysis went as follows. In a later analysis, some 80 million unique TCR beta chains were counted across the 500 to 850 repertoires, and about 9.9 million of these chains were shared by at least two donors. Raw reads were error-corrected and collapsed into unique sequences by a nearest-neighbor algorithm in which closely related sequences were merged to remove PCR and sequencing errors. To assign V, D and J gene segments, CDR3 sequences were aligned to IMGT reference sequences. For a sequence to be retained, a match of at least six nucleotides was required to both a V gene segment and a J gene segment. Rearrangements were classified as productive when the CDR3 lacked stop codons and remained in frame with V and J, and all other rearrangements were classified as non-productive. Following IMGT convention, CDR3 was defined as the stretch from the second conserved V-encoded cysteine to the conserved J-encoded phenylalanine. The earlier analysis of 587 of the donors excluded sequences that lacked an unambiguous match to a single V gene segment. In an earlier analysis of approximately 590 of the donors, a V segment was called functional when productive rearrangements were above 56.7%, and segregating when the standard deviation between donors exceeded 5%. A statistical classification framework was developed to diagnose cytomegalovirus status using the catalog of TCR beta chain sequences. V and J gene assignment, in a later analysis, came from comparing TCR nucleotide sequences with IMGT/GENE-DB human TR gene sequences. The TCRdist pipeline was used in a later analysis to assign CDR3 sequences and most-parsimonious VDJ recombination scenarios. In a later analysis, each TCR beta chain was defined by its CDR3 amino acid sequence together with its V-gene family, and reads lacking a unique V-gene family were excluded. As a way to deal with suspected cross-contamination and a sequencing artifact, a later analysis dropped 450 to 600 nucleotide sequences that were highly shared and had low generation probability. In a later analysis, a clonal expansion index was calculated for each public chain from normalized within-repertoire ranks of inferred template counts. Generation probabilities in a later analysis came from a VDJ recombination model fitted to out-of-frame rearrangements, and those results were checked against IGoR. A later analysis scored TCR-TCR, TCR-HLA and TCR-CMV co-occurrence with hypergeometric tests, applying a repertoire-size bias correction to TCR pairs. To estimate false discovery rates, a later analysis permuted the HLA or CMV assignments 20 times. A later analysis grouped co-occurring TCRs with DBSCAN, adding TCRdist sequence similarity when clustering within HLA-allele-positive subsets. Repertoires with fewer than 30,000 or more than 120,000 public chains were left out of co-occurrence clustering, as were about 5 repertoires with anomalous nucleotide sharing. TCRdb holds this immuneACCESS table with in-frame rearrangements only. Some clones are missing; in checked studies, unresolved V genes explain under half, and the rest has no known cause. V, J and clone size were drawn from that table, and D and trimming were deduced from the DNA. For this sample there are 250,000 or so clones; roughly four fifths appear just once. The ten largest make up around 8.3% of the sample.

Deletion took 6 bases off V and 7 bases off J, with a span of 13 bases between the germline ends. CDR1 SNHLY and CDR2 FYNNEI were looked up in the germline V gene. The cysteine opens and the phenylalanine closes a CDR3 of 12 amino acids. CDR3 DNA is the only sequence kept; it has 36 bases, read in frame from the first base. General findings and caveats noted by the study authors: Compared with the 666-donor mean, donors in an Asian-associated ancestry cluster had fewer N-insertions in productive TCRs, according to a later genetic analysis. HLA typing was unavailable for some donors at each locus, so association tests used only the typed subset. Linkage disequilibrium might explain the correlated functional status among segregating V segments, but an unknown experimental factor could not be excluded. Most TCR sequences were seen in very few donors, while some public TCRs were found in many individuals. In this cohort, only TCR beta chains were sequenced, and detectable features were limited by the absence of alpha or paired-chain data. The sequencing pipeline was judged likely to have produced a cluster of highly shared sequence variants as a technical artifact. Some IMGT-functional V segments, including TRBV6-2 and TRBV6-3, could not be told apart with the 87-base-pair reads, so those segments were excluded. An earlier analysis of approximately 600 of the donors showed that most TCR beta V segments appeared in productive rearrangements either about 87% or about 30% of the time, which broadly matched IMGT annotations. The classifier was reported to diagnose cytomegalovirus status with high specificity and sensitivity in both the original and validation cohorts. When HLA alleles, especially DR and DQ, strongly co-occurred, attributing TCR associations to individual alleles was difficult. A total of about 180 TCR beta chains were listed by the study as associated with cytomegalovirus. The authors suggested that the approach could potentially be generalized to other disease states and immunological phenotypes. The earlier analysis of approximately 590 of the donors excluded 15 to 20 rarely observed V segments, including chromosome 9 orphons, because counts were too low. Several of the top co-occurrence clusters appeared to be linked to parvovirus B19, influenza, CMV and Epstein-Barr virus, according to a later analysis. Immune exposure information for the cohort was limited to CMV serostatus. Compared with equally common non-associated chains, HLA-associated TCR beta chains in a later analysis were more clonally expanded and had lower generation probabilities. A few of the identified cytomegalovirus-associated TCR beta chains were confirmed in vitro to be specific for cytomegalovirus antigens. A further reported finding was that TCR beta sequences accurately predicted the HLA-A and HLA-B alleles for most subjects in the first cohort. An association between a missense DCLRE1C variant and V-gene and J-gene trimming of TCR beta chains was found in a later genetic analysis and replicated in an independent cohort. Most CMV-associated TCR beta chains appeared to be HLA-restricted in a later analysis, and the HLA associations seemed to be driven largely by CMV exposure. A later analysis found that TCR association rates varied across HLA loci, with DRB1 alleles showing the most associated TCRs and HLA-C alleles the fewest. A later analysis associated 15,000 to 20,000 TCR beta sequences with specific HLA alleles at a false discovery rate of 0.05. The presence/absence analyses assumed that sequencing depth was roughly uniform across donors, and that assumption may not be true.

The cohort comprised 670 or so healthy bone marrow donors. Cohort members were all nominally healthy when sampled, although unrecorded immune exposures were likely present. The donor was CMV seropositive and belonged to the group of more than 250 seropositive cohort members. Each donor provided a peripheral blood sample, and peripheral blood mononuclear cells were used for TCR beta sequencing. Genomic DNA extraction from the blood cell samples was performed with the Qiagen DNeasy Blood Extraction Kit. The sequencing input was PBMCs. The rearranged chain carries TRBV2 and TRBJ2-7, with TRBD2 perhaps the D gene, on 5 matching bases. This receptor was identified in a woman in her sixties or seventies in good health and CMV-seropositive. The CDR3 protein: CASREVAREQYF. In nucleotides, the sequence is TGTGCCAGCAGGGAGGTAGCGAGGGAGCAGTACTTC. Joined to the reference TRBV2 and TRBJ2-7 proteins, this CDR3 gives the full variable domain: EPEVTQTPSHQVTQMGQEVILRCVPISNHLYFYWYRQILGQKVEFLVSFYNNEISEKSEIFDDQFSVERPDGSNFTLKIRSTKLEDSAMYFCASREVAREQYFGPGTRLTVT.